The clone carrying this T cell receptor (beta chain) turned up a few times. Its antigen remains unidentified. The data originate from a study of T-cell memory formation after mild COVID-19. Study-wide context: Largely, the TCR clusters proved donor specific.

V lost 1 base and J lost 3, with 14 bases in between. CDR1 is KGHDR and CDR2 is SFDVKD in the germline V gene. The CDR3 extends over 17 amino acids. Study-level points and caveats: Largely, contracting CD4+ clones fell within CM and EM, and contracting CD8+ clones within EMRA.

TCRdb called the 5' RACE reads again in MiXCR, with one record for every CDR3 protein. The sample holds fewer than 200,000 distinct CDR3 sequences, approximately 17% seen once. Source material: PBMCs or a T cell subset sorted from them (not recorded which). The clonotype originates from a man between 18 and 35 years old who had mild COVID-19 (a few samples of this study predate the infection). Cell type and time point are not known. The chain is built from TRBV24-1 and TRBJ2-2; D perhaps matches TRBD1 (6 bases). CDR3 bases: TGTGCCACCAGTGATTTTAGTTCGGCAGGGGACACCGGGGAGCTGTTTTTT. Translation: CATSDFSSAGDTGELFF.